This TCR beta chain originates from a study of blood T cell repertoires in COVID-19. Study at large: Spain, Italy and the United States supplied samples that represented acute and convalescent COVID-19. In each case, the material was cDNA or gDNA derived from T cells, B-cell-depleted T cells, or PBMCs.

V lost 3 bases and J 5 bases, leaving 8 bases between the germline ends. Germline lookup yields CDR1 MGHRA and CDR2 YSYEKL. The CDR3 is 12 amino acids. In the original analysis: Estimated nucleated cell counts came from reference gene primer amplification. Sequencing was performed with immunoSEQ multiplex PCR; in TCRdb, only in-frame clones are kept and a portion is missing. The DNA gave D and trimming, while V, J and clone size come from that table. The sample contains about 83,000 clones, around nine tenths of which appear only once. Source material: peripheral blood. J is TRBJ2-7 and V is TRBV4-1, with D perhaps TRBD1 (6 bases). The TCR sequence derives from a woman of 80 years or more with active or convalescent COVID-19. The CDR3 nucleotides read TGCGCCAGCAGCCATCGGACAGACGAGCAGTACTTC. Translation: CASSHRTDEQYF.